This TCR beta chain appears in the sequencing data of a study of human T cells and chemical hapten exposure. Time point indicated: pre-sensitization, week 0. Treatment specified: therapeutic diphenylcyclopropenone sensitization with weekly scalp DPC. Those who donated were patients with alopecia, 18 to 70 years of age, and suitable for DPC. A note on this clonotype: Its antigen is undetermined.

Broader study findings: Expanded TCRs grouped into significantly more large CDR3 similarity clusters than controls produced.

V dropped 5 bases and J dropped 0 bases, with 10 bases sitting between them. CDR3 length: 14 amino acids. CDR1 is SGHTA, CDR2 FQGNSA, per germline. TCRdb re-called the RACE reads with MiXCR, one entry per CDR3 protein. The sample shows about 74,000 distinct CDR3 sequences, 14% of them seen only once. This sequence joins TRBV7-2 and TRBJ2-5; no definite D call. The specimen comprised whole blood, sampled in connection with sensitization to the hapten diphenylcyclopropenone (DPC). This clonotype was obtained from a woman in her forties or fifties with alopecia areata. Some clones in this sample may be carry-over from other donors' samples. The chain's CDR3 is CASSPEGNQETQYF. CDR3 in DNA: TGTGCCAGCAGCCCCGAAGGTAACCAAGAGACCCAGTACTTC.